This is a list of T cell receptor beta chains from one sample in a study of blood T cell repertoires in COVID-19. Sequenced by immunoSEQ multiplex PCR; TCRdb stores in-frame clones only, minus some. The top ten hold approximately 0.55% of the sample, which has approximately 30,000 clones, more than 80% seen once. The sample comprised peripheral blood. The receptors were gathered from a woman aged 40 to 49 with active or convalescent COVID-19. Both conserved end residues are part of each CDR3. D genes are given only for firm matches. Where a row states a size, it is once, few, many or the class of an expanded clone; other rows omit it.

abundance,d_gene,v_gene,j_gene,CDR3nt,CDR3aa
once,TRBD1,TRBV30,TRBJ2-6,TGTGCCTGGGAGACAGGGTCTGGGGCCAACGTCCTGACTTTC,CAWETGSGANVLTF
NA,NA,TRBV10-3,TRBJ1-6,TGTGCCATCAGTGAGTCAAGGGGGGGAAGGTCCTATAATTCACCCCTCCACTTT,CAISESRGGRSYNSPLHF
NA,TRBD1,TRBV28,TRBJ2-2,TGTGCCAGCAGTTTCCTCGGGACAGCGAACACCGGGGAGCTGTTTTTT,CASSFLGTANTGELFF
NA,NA,TRBV7-2,TRBJ2-5,TGTGCCAGCAGCTCTCCCCCGAAGCGTAAAGAGACCCAGTACTTC,CASSSPPKRKETQYF
NA,NA,TRBV28,TRBJ2-5,TGTGCCAGCAGCACCTTGGTGGGCCGCGACAGAGAGACCCAGTACTTC,CASSTLVGRDRETQYF
NA,TRBD1,TRBV28,TRBJ1-2,TGTGCCAGCACGTCGAGACCCGGGACAGGGTTACCGCGGGGCTACACCTTC,CASTSRPGTGLPRGYTF
NA,TRBD1,TRBV7-6,TRBJ1-5,TGTGCCAGCAGCTTGACAGGGGAGGGTAATCAGCCCCAGCATTTT,CASSLTGEGNQPQHF
NA,NA,TRBV11-3,TRBJ2-3,TGTGCCAGCAGCCATGACCAGGGCAGCACAGATACGCAGTATTTT,CASSHDQGSTDTQYF
NA,TRBD1,TRBV3-1/TRBV3-2,TRBJ1-2,TGTGCCAGCAGCCATGCCGGACAGGGAGGCTATGGCTACACCTTC,CASSHAGQGGYGYTF
NA,TRBD2,TRBV7-3,TRBJ2-3,TGTGCCAGCAGCTTGGCCGGGACTACCGGAACAGATACGCAGTATTTT,CASSLAGTTGTDTQYF
NA,TRBD1,TRBV4-2,TRBJ1-2,TGTGCCAGCAGCCAAGAAGGAGGACAGGGGGGATATGGCTACACCTTC,CASSQEGGQGGYGYTF
NA,TRBD1,TRBV4-3,TRBJ1-2,TGCGCCAGCAGCCAAGAAGTATCGGGCAGGGGGCTGGGGGTGTATGGCTACACCTTC,CASSQEVSGRGLGVYGYTF
NA,NA,TRBV29-1,TRBJ2-1,TGCAGCGTCCTCCTTCCCGAGCAGTTCTTC,CSVLLPEQFF
NA,NA,TRBV28,TRBJ1-2,TGTGCCAGCAGTTTAGTGCGGGCTTTCAACTATGGCTACACCTTC,CASSLVRAFNYGYTF
NA,TRBD1,TRBV18,TRBJ1-1,TGTGCCAGCTCACCGGACAGGGGCATGTACACTGAAGCTTTCTTT,CASSPDRGMYTEAFF
NA,NA,TRBV4-2,TRBJ2-7,TGTGCCAGCAGCCAAGGACTAGTCTACGAGCAGTACTTC,CASSQGLVYEQYF
NA,TRBD2,TRBV6-4,TRBJ2-3,TGTGCCAGCAGTGAGGGAGCGGGGGGTAGCACAGATACGCAGTATTTT,CASSEGAGGSTDTQYF
NA,TRBD1,TRBV25-1,TRBJ1-4,TGTGCCAGCCGGAGGGGACAGACAACTAATGAAAAACTGTTTTTT,CASRRGQTTNEKLFF
NA,NA,TRBV21-1,TRBJ2-5,TGTGCCAGCAGCCTCCCCCCGGACAGGTGGGAGACCCAGTACTTC,CASSLPPDRWETQYF
once,TRBD2,TRBV27,TRBJ2-7,TGTGCCAGCAGTTTAATACTAGCGGGAGTCTACGAGCAGTACTTC,CASSLILAGVYEQYF
few,TRBD1,TRBV29-1,TRBJ1-2,TGCAGCGCGGACAGGCACTATGGCTACACCTTC,CSADRHYGYTF
NA,TRBD2,TRBV7-2,TRBJ2-5,TGTGCCAGCAGCTTAGCCGGACTAGCGGGGGGCACGGAGACCCAGTACTTC,CASSLAGLAGGTETQYF
NA,NA,TRBV19,TRBJ2-1,TGTGCCAGTTCCAACAATGAGCAGTTCTTC,CASSNNEQFF
NA,NA,TRBV11-1,TRBJ1-2,TGTGCCAGCAGCTTAGGGCAGAAGTATGGCTACACCTTC,CASSLGQKYGYTF
once,NA,TRBV30,TRBJ2-6,TGTGCCTGGAGTTTGGCGGCTGGGGCCAACGTCCTGACTTTC,CAWSLAAGANVLTF
few,NA,TRBV12-5,TRBJ1-2,TGTGCTAGTGGTCCCGGACCCGAGGGGGGGTTGAACTATGGCTACACCTTC,CASGPGPEGGLNYGYTF